Below are 16 T cell receptor beta chains sequenced from a single sample in a study of cytomegalovirus exposure and HLA in healthy donors. Primers: 60 Vbeta forward and 13 Jbeta reverse. Here immunoSEQ multiplex PCR was the method, and the copy in TCRdb shows in-frame clones only, minus some. The profile shows 270,000 or so clones, about 90% of them singletons. The sample consisted of PBMCs. All receptors derive from a girl aged 2-10 years in good health and CMV-seronegative.

V gene TRBV2 combines with J gene TRBJ2-1; D may be TRBD1 (5 bases). The CDR3 has 14 amino acids. Germline CDR1 and CDR2: SNHLY and FYNNEI. Trimming pared 10 bases from V and 6 bases from J, leaving 19 bases between. The CDR3 DNA is TGTGCCACCCGGGTAGGGGTTCCGCTCAATGAGCAGTTCTTC. Translation gives CATRVGVPLNEQFF.

The V and J genes are TRBV6-1 and TRBJ2-7; 10 bases are shared with TRBD2. Germline V gives CDR1 MNHNS, CDR2 SASEGT. This CDR3 has 15 amino acids. J was trimmed by 2 bases and V by 7 bases; bases with no gene match: 8. The CDR3 region is CASTVPSGRTYEQYF. The DNA of the CDR3 is TGTGCCAGCACCGTTCCTAGCGGGAGAACCTACGAGCAGTACTTC.

This clone has only one observation. The V and J genes are TRBV5-4 and TRBJ2-1; no definite D call. CDR1 is SGHNT and CDR2 is YYREEE in the germline V gene (reference sequence). The CDR3 length is 15 residues. V lost 4 bases and J lost 0, with 11 bases in between. In nucleotides, the CDR3 is TGTGCCAGCAGCCCGGAGATCCTCTCCTACAATGAGCAGTTCTTC. Protein: CASSPEILSYNEQFF. The full variable domain, in which reference TRBV5-4 and TRBJ2-1 provide the parts outside the CDR3, is ETGVTQSPTHLIKTRGQQVTLRCSSQSGHNTVSWYQQALGQGPQFIFQYYREEENGRGNFPPRFSGLQFPNYSSELNVNALELDDSALYLCASSPEILSYNEQFFGPGTRLTVL.

V is TRBV7-2 and J is TRBJ2-7, with 13 bases matching TRBD2. Germline loops: CDR1 SGHTA, CDR2 FQGNSA. The J segment lost 6 bases and the V segment lost 4 bases, leaving 6 bases of the junction unmatched. The CDR3 totals 15 residues. CDR3 sequence reads: CASSSRLAGGGEQYF. The CDR3 nucleotides are TGTGCCAGCAGCTCCCGACTAGCGGGAGGCGGCGAGCAGTACTTC. The full variable domain, in which reference TRBV7-2 and TRBJ2-7 provide the parts outside the CDR3, is GAGVSQSPSNKVTEKGKDVELRCDPISGHTALYWYRQSLGQGLEFLIYFQGNSAPDKSGLPSDRFSAERTGGSVSTLTIQRTQQEDSAVYLCASSSRLAGGGEQYFGPGTRLTVT.

This chain joins TRBV5-1 and TRBJ1-2; D is ambiguous. Trimming cost V 0 bases and J 8 bases, with 17 bases left between them. There are 15 residues in the CDR3. Germline CDR1 and CDR2: SGHRS and YFSETQ. This CDR3 reads CASSLAEGVPSGYTF. The CDR3 bases are TGCGCCAGCAGCTTGGCCGAGGGCGTGCCTTCAGGCTACACCTTC.

This chain uses TRBV5-1 with TRBJ2-1; 13 nucleotides match TRBD2. The CDR3 extends over 16 amino acids. Per the germline V gene, CDR1 is SGHRS and CDR2 is YFSETQ. V was pared by 0 bases and J by 9 bases, with 6 bases of the junction left unmatched. CDR3 sequence reads: CASSLETSGRAIEQFF. The CDR3 nucleotides are TGCGCCAGCAGCTTGGAAACTAGCGGGAGGGCGATTGAGCAGTTCTTC.

This chain uses TRBV28 with TRBJ1-1; 8 positions match TRBD1. J lost 1 base, V lost 6 bases, and 7 bases had no gene match. The CDR3 spans 15 residues. The V gene's germline CDR1 is MDHEN and CDR2 SYDVKM. The CDR3 reads CASSPWDRRNTEAFF. The CDR3 DNA reads TGTGCCAGCAGCCCCTGGGACAGGAGGAACACTGAAGCTTTCTTT.

CDR3 amino acids: CASSPSGGAPGANVLTF. The CDR3 coding sequence is TGTGCCAGTAGTCCTAGCGGAGGGGCCCCTGGGGCCAACGTCCTGACTTTC. The chain couples TRBV19 to TRBJ2-6, with TRBD2 matching over 7 bases. Germline V gene lookup returns CDR1 LNHDA and CDR2 SQIVND (reference sequence). This CDR3 spans 17 amino acids. V trimming: 5 bases; J trimming: 2 bases; junction bases outside the gene matches: 9.

The V and J genes are TRBV7-9 and TRBJ1-1, with D perhaps matching TRBD1 (5 bases). V was trimmed by 2 bases and J by 0 bases, leaving 16 bases between them. This CDR3 has 17 amino acids. Germline V lookup: CDR1 SEHNR, CDR2 FQNEAQ (reference sequence). Here the CDR3 DNA reads TGTGCCAGCAGCTTATTTATTGGAGGGGACGTGAACACTGAAGCTTTCTTT. It translates to CASSLFIGGDVNTEAFF.

CDR3 in amino acids: CAISDGSGHEQFF. The CDR3 nucleotides are TGTGCCATCAGTGATGGTTCAGGCCATGAGCAGTTCTTC. The V and J genes are TRBV10-3 and TRBJ2-1; D gene uncertain. The germline V gene encodes CDR1 ENHRY and CDR2 SYGVKD. With 3 bases removed from V and 8 bases from J, the gap between germline ends came to 11 bases. This CDR3 comprises 13 residues.

For this clone: Other DNA sequences from this sample encode an identical CDR3 as well. The genes are TRBV6-5 and TRBJ1-6; 12 bases are shared with TRBD1. V was clipped by 2 bases and J by 10 bases; unmatched bases: 0. Germline-derived CDR1 and CDR2 are MNHEY and SVGAGI. This CDR3 contains 14 residues. CDR3 DNA sequence: TGTGCCAGCAGTTACGGGACAGGGGGCTCACCCCTCCACTTT. Amino acids: CASSYGTGGSPLHF.

The chain carries TRBV7-3 and TRBJ1-6; the match to TRBD1 covers 10 bases. The CDR3 loop spans 14 amino acids. The V gene's germline CDR1 is SGHTA and CDR2 FQGTGA. After removal of 4 bases from V and 9 bases from J, the junction contained 3 bases not matched to a gene. The CDR3 nucleotides are TGTGCCAGCAGCTCCGGGACAGGGGCTTCACCCCTCCACTTT. Translation: CASSSGTGASPLHF.

The rearrangement joins TRBV5-4 to TRBJ2-7; TRBD2 agrees at 9 bases. The CDR3 spans 15 residues. The junction had 5 bases not matched to a gene; V was cut back by 4 bases and J by 0 bases. CDR1 SGHNT and CDR2 YYREEE come from the germline V gene (reference sequence). The CDR3 DNA follows: TGTGCCAGCAGCGCGGGGGGGGCGAGCTCCTACGAGCAGTACTTC. This codes for CASSAGGASSYEQYF. The full variable domain, completed using reference TRBV5-4 and TRBJ2-7, is ETGVTQSPTHLIKTRGQQVTLRCSSQSGHNTVSWYQQALGQGPQFIFQYYREEENGRGNFPPRFSGLQFPNYSSELNVNALELDDSALYLCASSAGGASSYEQYFGPGTRLTVT.

The chain has TRBV12-5 and TRBJ1-1, with D possibly TRBD1 on 6 matching bases. From germline, CDR1 is LGHNT and CDR2 FRNRAP. Trimming took off 7 bases at V and 1 base at J, with 16 bases between the two ends. The CDR3 runs to 15 residues. Here the CDR3 DNA reads TGTGCTAGTGCCCCCCCGGACAGAGAGAACACTGAAGCTTTCTTT. It translates to CASAPPDRENTEAFF.

This rearrangement joins TRBV6-6 to TRBJ1-5, with D unclear. This CDR3 region has 12 residues. V lost 0 bases to trimming and J lost 10 bases, with 7 bases between them. Germline V gives CDR1 MNHNY, CDR2 SVGAGI (reference sequence). In DNA, the CDR3 is TGTGCCAGCAGTTACTCGGCGGGACCCCAGCATTTT. Its translation is CASSYSAGPQHF.

The chain employs TRBV6-5 and TRBJ1-1; D is uncertain. The CDR3 extends over 13 amino acids. Between the trimmed V and J ends, which lost 0 bases and 8 bases, there was a span of 10 bases. CDR1 is MNHEY, CDR2 SVGAGI, per germline. DNA for the CDR3: TGTGCCAGCAGTTACTCGATAAGAGCCGAAGCTTTCTTT. This gives the protein CASSYSIRAEAFF.